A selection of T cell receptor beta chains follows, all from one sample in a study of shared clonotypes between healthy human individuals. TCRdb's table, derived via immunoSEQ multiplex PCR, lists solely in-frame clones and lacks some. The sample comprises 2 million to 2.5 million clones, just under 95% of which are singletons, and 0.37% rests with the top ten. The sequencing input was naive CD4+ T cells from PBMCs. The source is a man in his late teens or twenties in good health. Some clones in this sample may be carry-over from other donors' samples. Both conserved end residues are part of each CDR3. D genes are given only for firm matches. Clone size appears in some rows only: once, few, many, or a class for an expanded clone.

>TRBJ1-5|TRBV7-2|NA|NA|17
TGTGCCAGCAGCTTAGATTTATGGGGGCAGGGGAAACAGCCCCAGCATTTT
CASSLDLWGQGKQPQHF
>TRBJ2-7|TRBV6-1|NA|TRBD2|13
TGTGCCAGCAGTGGTCGACTAGCTTACGAGCAGTACTTC
CASSGRLAYEQYF
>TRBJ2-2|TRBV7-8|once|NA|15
TGTGCCAGCAGCTTAGAAAACAGGGACACCGGGGAGCTGTTTTTT
CASSLENRDTGELFF
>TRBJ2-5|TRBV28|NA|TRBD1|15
TGTGCCAGCACCCCGGACAGGGGGCTGGGAGAGACCCAGTACTTC
CASTPDRGLGETQYF
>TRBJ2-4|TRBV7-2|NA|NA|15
TGTGCCAGCAGCCCCGACGGGGTAGCCAAAAACATTCAGTACTTC
CASSPDGVAKNIQYF
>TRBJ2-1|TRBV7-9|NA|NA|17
TGTGCCAGCAGCTTAGCGCTCGGCAGAAGCTCCTACAATGAGCAGTTCTTC
CASSLALGRSSYNEQFF
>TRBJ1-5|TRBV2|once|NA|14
TGTGCCAGCAGGGCGGGAGCGGGCAATCAGCCCCAGCATTTT
CASRAGAGNQPQHF
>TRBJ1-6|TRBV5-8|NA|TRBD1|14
TGTGCCAGCAACCCCGGGACAGGAAATTCACCCCTCCACTTT
CASNPGTGNSPLHF
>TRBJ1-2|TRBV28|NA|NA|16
TGTGCCAGCAACGACTTCCGGGCCCTACCTAACTATGGCTACACCTTC
CASNDFRALPNYGYTF
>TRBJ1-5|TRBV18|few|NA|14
TGTGCCAGCTCACCACAATCGAGCAATCAGCCCCAGCATTTT
CASSPQSSNQPQHF
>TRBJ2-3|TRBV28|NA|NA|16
TGTGCCAGCAGGCCCTGGGAGGCACCCGGCACAGATACGCAGTATTTT
CASRPWEAPGTDTQYF
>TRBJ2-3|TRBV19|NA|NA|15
TGTGCCAGCAAAGACGGGAGAGCATTCACAGATACGCAGTATTTT
CASKDGRAFTDTQYF
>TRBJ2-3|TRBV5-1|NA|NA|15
TGCGCCAGCAGCCCCGGAACGACTAGCACAGATACGCAGTATTTT
CASSPGTTSTDTQYF
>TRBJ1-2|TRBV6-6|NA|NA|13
TGTGCCAGCAGTTACGAACGGGGAATGGGCTACACCTTC
CASSYERGMGYTF
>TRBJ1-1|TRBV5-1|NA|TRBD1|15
TGCGCCAGCAGCTTGTGGGGACAGGGAAACACTGAAGCTTTCTTT
CASSLWGQGNTEAFF
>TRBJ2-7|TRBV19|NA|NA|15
TGTGCCAGTAGTCCTATCGGGCCTCGTGACTACGAGCAGTACTTC
CASSPIGPRDYEQYF
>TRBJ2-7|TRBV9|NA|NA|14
TGTGCCAGCAGCGCAGCGGATAGCGAGGACGAGCAGTACTTC
CASSAADSEDEQYF
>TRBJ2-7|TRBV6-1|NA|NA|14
TGTGCCAGCAGTGCTGTAGCGGAATCCTACGAGCAGTACTTC
CASSAVAESYEQYF
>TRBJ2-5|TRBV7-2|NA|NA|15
TGTGCCAGCAGCTATCGTACAGCTAGGGGGGAGACCCAGTACTTC
CASSYRTARGETQYF
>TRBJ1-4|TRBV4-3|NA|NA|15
TGCGCCAGCAGCCAAGAGCCGAGGTTTGGTGAAAAACTGTTTTTT
CASSQEPRFGEKLFF
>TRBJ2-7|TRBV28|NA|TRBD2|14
TGTGCCAGCATGACTAGCGGTATAGTGTACGAGCAGTACTTC
CASMTSGIVYEQYF
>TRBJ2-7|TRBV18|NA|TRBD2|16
TGTGCCAGCTCACCACCGCTACTAGCGGCCTCCTACGAGCAGTACTTC
CASSPPLLAASYEQYF
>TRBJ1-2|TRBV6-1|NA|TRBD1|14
TGTGCCAGCAGAGTGACAGGGAATAGTTATGGCTACACCTTC
CASRVTGNSYGYTF
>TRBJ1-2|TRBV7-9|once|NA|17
TGTGCCAGCAGCTTAGATTCTGCAGGGTATACTAACTATGGCTACACCTTC
CASSLDSAGYTNYGYTF
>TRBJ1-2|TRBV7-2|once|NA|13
TGTGCCAGCAGCTGGCTAAGGTCGGATGGCTACACCTTC
CASSWLRSDGYTF
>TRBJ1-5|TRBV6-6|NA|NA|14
TGTGCCAGCAGTTATGGGGGTAGCAATCAGCCCCAGCATTTT
CASSYGGSNQPQHF
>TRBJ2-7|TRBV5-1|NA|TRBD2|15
TGCGCCAGCAGCCACAGGACTAGCCCATCCTACGAGCAGTACTTC
CASSHRTSPSYEQYF
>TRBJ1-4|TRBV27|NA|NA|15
TGTGCCAGCAGTTATGGGTTATCAACTAATGAAAAACTGTTTTTT
CASSYGLSTNEKLFF
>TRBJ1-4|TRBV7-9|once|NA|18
TGTGCCAGCAGCGCAGAGGGGGGAAGGGCAGCTGATAATGAAAAACTGTTTTTT
CASSAEGGRAADNEKLFF
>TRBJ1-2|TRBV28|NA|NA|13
TGTGCCAGCAGTTTAAACATACTCTATGGCTACACCTTC
CASSLNILYGYTF
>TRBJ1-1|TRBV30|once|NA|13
TGTGCCTGGAGCGTCGGGCCCGAGGCTGAAGCTTTCTTT
CAWSVGPEAEAFF
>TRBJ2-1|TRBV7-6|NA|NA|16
TGTGCCAGCAGCTTACTGGGGGGCCCCTCCTACAATGAGCAGTTCTTC
CASSLLGGPSYNEQFF
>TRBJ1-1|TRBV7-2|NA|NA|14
TGTGCCAGCAGCTTAGTGGGCACTGACACTGAAGCTTTCTTT
CASSLVGTDTEAFF
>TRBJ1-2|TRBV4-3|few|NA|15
TGCGCCAGCAGCCAAGATCAGGTACGGGGTGCTGGCTACACCTTC
CASSQDQVRGAGYTF
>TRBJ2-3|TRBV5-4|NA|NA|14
TGTGCCAGCAGCTTACCCGCAGGGGCGGATACGCAGTATTTT
CASSLPAGADTQYF
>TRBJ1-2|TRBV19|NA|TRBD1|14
TGTGCCAGTAGGCGGACAGGCCGCAACTATGGCTACACCTTC
CASRRTGRNYGYTF
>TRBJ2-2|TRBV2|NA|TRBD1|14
TGTGCCTGCAAGGGACAGGGGTTCCCCGGGGAGCTGTTTTTT
CACKGQGFPGELFF
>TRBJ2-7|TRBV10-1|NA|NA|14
TGCGCCAGCAGAAGAGGGACGGTGCCCTACGAGCAGTACTTC
CASRRGTVPYEQYF
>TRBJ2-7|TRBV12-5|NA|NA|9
TGTGCTGGGGGTCACGAGCAGTACTTC
CAGGHEQYF
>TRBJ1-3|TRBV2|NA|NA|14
TGTGCCAGCAGTGAATGGACGGCTGGAAACACCATATATTTT
CASSEWTAGNTIYF
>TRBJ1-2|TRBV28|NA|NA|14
TGTGCCAGCAGAGTCCCCGGGACACATTATGGCTACACCTTC
CASRVPGTHYGYTF
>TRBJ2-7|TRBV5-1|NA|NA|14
TGCGCCAGCAGCTTCCAAAATCCCTCGGGTGAGCAGTACTTC
CASSFQNPSGEQYF
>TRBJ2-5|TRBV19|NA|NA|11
TGTGCCAGTAGAGTAGGAGAGACCCAGTACTTC
CASRVGETQYF
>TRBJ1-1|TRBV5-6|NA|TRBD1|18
TGTGCCAGCAGCTCGCCCCGAGACAGGGGTGGATGGGACACTGAAGCTTTCTTT
CASSSPRDRGGWDTEAFF
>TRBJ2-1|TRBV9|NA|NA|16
TGTGCCAGCAGCGTAAGTCTGACCCACTTATACAATGAGCAGTTCTTC
CASSVSLTHLYNEQFF